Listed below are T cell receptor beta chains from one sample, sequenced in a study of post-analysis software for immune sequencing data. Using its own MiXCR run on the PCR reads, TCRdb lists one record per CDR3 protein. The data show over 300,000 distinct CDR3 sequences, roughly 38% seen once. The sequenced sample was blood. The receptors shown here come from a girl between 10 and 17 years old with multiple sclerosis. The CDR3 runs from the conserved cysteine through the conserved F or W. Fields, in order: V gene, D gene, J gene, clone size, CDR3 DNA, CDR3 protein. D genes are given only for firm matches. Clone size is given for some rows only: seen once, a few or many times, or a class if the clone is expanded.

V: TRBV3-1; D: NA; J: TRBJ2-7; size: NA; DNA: TGTGCCAGCAGCCAAGTTCCGCCAGGGGACACCTACGAGCAGTACTTC; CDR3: CASSQVPPGDTYEQYF
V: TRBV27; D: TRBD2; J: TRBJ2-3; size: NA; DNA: TGTGCCAGCAGTTTACAGCGGGGGATCACAGATACGCAGTATTTT; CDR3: CASSLQRGITDTQYF
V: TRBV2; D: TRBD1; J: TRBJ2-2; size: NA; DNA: TGTGTCAGCAGTGAAGAACAGGGGGCTCTTGCCGGGGAGCTGTTTTTT; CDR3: CVSSEEQGALAGELFF
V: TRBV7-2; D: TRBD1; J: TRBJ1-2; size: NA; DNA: TGTGCCAGCAGCCCCCCCGTGGACAGGACGATCACCTTC; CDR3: CASSPPVDRTITF
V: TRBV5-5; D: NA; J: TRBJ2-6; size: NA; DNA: TGTGCCAGCAGCTTTGAGGGAACCCCTGGGGCCAACGTCCTGACTTTC; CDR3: CASSFEGTPGANVLTF
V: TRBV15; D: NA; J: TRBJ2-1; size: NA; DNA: TGTGCCACCAGCAGAGCCCGGGATGAGCAGTTCTTC; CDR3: CATSRARDEQFF
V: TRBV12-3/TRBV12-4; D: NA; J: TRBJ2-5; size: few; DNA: TGTGCCAGCAGTTTAGAGGGGGAGTGGGCTCTTCGCCAAGAGACCCAGTACTTC; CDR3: CASSLEGEWALRQETQYF
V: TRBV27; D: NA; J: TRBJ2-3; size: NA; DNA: TGTGCCAGCAGTTTTCTATTGGGCACAGATACGCAGTATTTT; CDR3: CASSFLLGTDTQYF
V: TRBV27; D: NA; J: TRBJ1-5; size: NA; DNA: TGTGCCAGCAGTTTATCCCTTTTGGGTCAGCCCCAGCATTTT; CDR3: CASSLSLLGQPQHF
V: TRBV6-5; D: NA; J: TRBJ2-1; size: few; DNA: TGTGCCAGCAGTTACAAAACTAGCACCAATGAGCAGTTCTTC; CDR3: CASSYKTSTNEQFF
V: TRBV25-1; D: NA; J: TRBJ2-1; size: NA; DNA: TGTGCCAGCAGTGAATGGTCTTCCAATGAGCAGTTCTTC; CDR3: CASSEWSSNEQFF
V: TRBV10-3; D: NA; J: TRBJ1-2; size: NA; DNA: TGTGCCATCAGTGAGTCGGCAGAAATTTATGGCTACACCTTC; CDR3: CAISESAEIYGYTF
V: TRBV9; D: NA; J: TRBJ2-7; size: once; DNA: TGTGCCAGCAGCCTAAATGGCCGGGGGAGCTACGAGCAGTACTTC; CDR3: CASSLNGRGSYEQYF
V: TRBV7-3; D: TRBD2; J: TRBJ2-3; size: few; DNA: TGTGCCAGCAGCTGGACTAGCGGGGTTTCGAGCGGAGCGCAGTATTTT; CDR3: CASSWTSGVSSGAQYF
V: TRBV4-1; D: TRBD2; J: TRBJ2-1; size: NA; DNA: TGCGCCAGCAGCCAGCTAGCGGGGAGCTCCTACAATGAGCAGTTCTTC; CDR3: CASSQLAGSSYNEQFF
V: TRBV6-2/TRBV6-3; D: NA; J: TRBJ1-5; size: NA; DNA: TGTGCCAGCAGTTACTCGGAGACCCGTCTCGGGAATCAGCCCCAGCATTTT; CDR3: CASSYSETRLGNQPQHF
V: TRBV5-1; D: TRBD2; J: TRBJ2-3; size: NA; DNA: TGCGCCAGCGGTTTGAATCGGCTAGCGGGGGAGACAGATACGCAGTATTTT; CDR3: CASGLNRLAGETDTQYF
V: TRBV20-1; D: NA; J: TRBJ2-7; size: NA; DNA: TGCAGTGCCGAAACGGACGGATACGAGCAGTACTTC; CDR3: CSAETDGYEQYF